The 20 T cell receptor beta chains presented below share a single source sample, sequenced in a study of CD8 T cells in ankylosing spondylitis. TCRdb ran MiXCR on the 5' RACE reads and lists one entry per CDR3 protein. This table has 310,000 or so distinct CDR3 sequences, around 19% appearing once. Sequencing was performed on blood, either unsorted or a sorted T cell fraction (not recorded which). The receptors come from a male donor with ankylosing spondylitis or in good health (not recorded which).

This clonotype occurred a few times. This chain connects TRBV5-1 to TRBJ2-3; D possibly uses TRBD1 or TRBD2 (5 bases each). Trimming shortened V by 1 base and J by 2 bases, and 20 bases separated the two germline ends. The CDR3 loop spans 18 amino acids. In germline, CDR1 is SGHRS, CDR2 YFSETQ. This chain's CDR3 is CASSLFGAGWDLTDTQYF. In DNA form, the CDR3 reads TGCGCCAGCAGCTTGTTCGGGGCAGGGTGGGACCTCACAGATACGCAGTATTTT.

The J gene is TRBJ1-5, the V gene TRBV18; TRBD1 agrees at 9 bases. V shed 3 bases and J 1 base; nucleotides not matched to a gene: 4. The CDR3 loop spans 16 amino acids. Germline loops: CDR1 KGHSH, CDR2 LQKENI. The CDR3 region is CASSPGTGWSNQPQHF. CDR3 nucleotides: TGTGCCAGCTCACCCGGGACAGGGTGGAGCAATCAGCCCCAGCATTTT.

The chain links TRBV7-3 to TRBJ2-1; D may match TRBD1 or TRBD2 (5 bases each). The length of the CDR3 is 14 residues. Trimming took 5 bases from V and 5 from J, leaving 13 bases between them. The germline V gene has CDR1 SGHTA and CDR2 FQGTGA. CDR3 amino acids: CASSASGTHNEQFF. Written as DNA, the CDR3 is TGTGCCAGCAGCGCCTCCGGGACCCACAATGAGCAGTTCTTC.

This clonotype was seen a handful of times. The CDR3 here is CATSRDHRGSNQPQHF. CDR3 DNA sequence: TGTGCCACCAGCAGAGACCACAGGGGTAGCAATCAGCCCCAGCATTTT. J is TRBJ1-5 and V is TRBV15, with TRBD1 matching 7 bases. The CDR3 length is 16 residues. From germline, CDR1 is LNHNV and CDR2 YYDKDF (reference sequence). The trim removed 0 bases at V and 0 bases at J, leaving 2 bases unmatched. Based on the CDR3 plus reference TRBV15 and TRBJ1-5, the full variable domain is DAMVIQNPRYQVTQFGKPVTLSCSQTLNHNVMYWYQQKSSQAPKLLFHYYDKDFNNEADTPDNFQSRRPNTSFCFLDIRSPGLGDTAMYLCATSRDHRGSNQPQHFGDGTRLSIL.

V gene TRBV12-3 or TRBV12-4 combines with J gene TRBJ2-2, with a possible D match to TRBD1 (7 bases). Trimming pared 6 bases from V and 5 bases from J, leaving 19 bases between. The CDR3 has 16 residues. CDR3 bases: TGTGCCAGCAGGTTGAGGAGGGGGCCGGGGACCGGGGAGCTGTTTTTT. The encoded protein is CASRLRRGPGTGELFF.

This clonotype appeared many times. The CDR3 reads CASSLNRSKRPQHF. The CDR3 bases are TGTGCCAGCAGTTTAAACCGTAGTAAGCGGCCCCAGCATTTT. The V gene is TRBV12-3 or TRBV12-4, the J gene TRBJ1-5; D not resolved. There are 14 residues in the CDR3. V dropped 2 bases and J dropped 9 bases, with 14 bases sitting between them.

This clonotype was seen once. The chain has TRBV3-1 and TRBJ2-5, with D possibly being TRBD1 (5 bases). Trimming shortened V by 0 bases and J by 7 bases, and 15 bases separated the two germline ends. The length of the CDR3 is 15 residues. From germline, CDR1 is LGHDT and CDR2 YNNKEL (reference sequence). The CDR3 region is CASSQDFGPQGTQYF. The CDR3 region has the DNA TGTGCCAGCAGCCAAGATTTTGGGCCTCAGGGGACCCAGTACTTC.

The chain links TRBV15 to TRBJ2-1; the match to TRBD2 covers 13 bases. This CDR3 is 16 amino acids long. CDR1 is LNHNV and CDR2 is YYDKDF in the germline V gene (reference sequence). V was pared by 4 bases and J by 9 bases, with 9 bases of the junction left unmatched. This CDR3 is CATSNERTSGRVEQFF. For the CDR3, the DNA is TGTGCCACCAGCAACGAAAGGACTAGCGGGAGAGTTGAGCAGTTCTTC.

This chain links TRBV20-1 with TRBJ1-3, with TRBD1 identical over 10 bases. Trimming at V came to 3 bases and at J to 4 bases, leaving 3 bases not matched to a gene. Germline loops: CDR1 DFQATT, CDR2 SNEGSKA (reference sequence). CDR3 length equals 14 residues. CDR3 sequence: CSASGTGEGNTIYF. The CDR3 DNA reads TGCAGTGCTAGCGGGACAGGGGAAGGAAACACCATATATTTT.

This clonotype was seen a handful of times. The V call is TRBV6-5, the J call TRBJ1-4, with 7 bases fitting TRBD1. This CDR3 spans 14 amino acids. Looked up from germline, CDR1 is MNHEY and CDR2 is SVGAGI. The ends lost 4 bases at V and 10 bases at J; junction bases unmatched: 9. The CDR3 DNA is TGTGCCAGCAGTTCACAGAGGGGGCTAGGAAAACTGTTTTTT. It translates to CASSSQRGLGKLFF.

This clonotype was detected only a few times. J is TRBJ1-1 and V is TRBV20-1, with unresolved D. Looked up from germline, CDR1 is DFQATT and CDR2 is SNEGSKA (reference sequence). V lost 1 base to trimming and J lost 7 bases, with 7 bases between them. The CDR3 contains 11 residues. In DNA form, the CDR3 reads TGCAGTGCTAGAGTGGGGATTGAAGCTTTCTTT. As protein: CSARVGIEAFF.

This clonotype was detected ten times or more. V is TRBV10-2 and J is TRBJ2-2; 8 bases are a match to TRBD2. The CDR3 totals 13 residues. V shed 6 bases and J 7 bases; nucleotides not matched to a gene: 4. Germline V gene sequence: CDR1 WSHSY, CDR2 SAAADI. CDR3 in amino acids: CASRGLVGGELFF. CDR3 DNA: TGCGCCAGCAGGGGACTAGTTGGCGGGGAGCTGTTTTTT.

The rearrangement joins TRBV20-1 to TRBJ2-7; 9 bases align to TRBD2. CDR1 and CDR2 from the germline V gene are DFQATT and SNEGSKA (reference sequence). The ends lost 5 bases at V and 1 base at J; junction bases unmatched: 6. The CDR3 loop spans 14 amino acids. The CDR3 DNA is TGCAGTGCTGTGGCTAGCGGGATTTCCTACGAGCAGTACGTC. Translated: CSAVASGISYEQYV.

J is TRBJ2-3 and V is TRBV29-1, with 10 bases matching TRBD1. CDR1 SQVTM and CDR2 ANQGSEA come from the germline V gene. The CDR3 spans 15 residues. Trimming took 8 bases from V and 0 from J; bases not matched to a gene: 8. The CDR3 DNA follows: TGCAGCTCAAAAAGGGGACAGGGGAGCACAGATACGCAGTATTTT. This codes for CSSKRGQGSTDTQYF.

The chain recombines TRBV6-5 with TRBJ2-2; tentatively, D is TRBD2 (6 bases). The CDR3 contains 14 residues. The germline V gene encodes CDR1 MNHEY and CDR2 SVGAGI. V was cut by 0 bases and J by 7 bases, with 9 bases left in between. The CDR3 bases are TGTGCCAGCAGTTACTCCTCGGGAGACGGGGAGCTGTTTTTT. Translating gives CASSYSSGDGELFF.

V is TRBV5-1 and J is TRBJ2-3, with D perhaps matching TRBD1 (6 bases). The V gene lost 4 bases and the J gene lost 1 base, with 10 bases spanning the gap. This CDR3 region has 14 residues. From germline, CDR1 is SGHRS and CDR2 YFSETQ. The CDR3: CASSRRQGTDTQYF. The CDR3 coding sequence is TGCGCCAGCAGCAGGCGACAGGGCACAGATACGCAGTATTTT.

This clonotype was picked up many times. This chain connects TRBV5-8 to TRBJ2-1; 14 bases map to TRBD2. Per germline, CDR1 SGHTS and CDR2 YDEGEE. With 5 bases clipped from V and 9 bases from J, the junction kept 4 bases outside the gene matches. The CDR3 runs 14 residues. The CDR3 DNA sequence: TGTGCCAGCAGAGGACTAGCGGGAGGTTTTGAGCAGTTCTTC. Translation: CASRGLAGGFEQFF.

CDR3 bases: TGTGCCAGCAGCTTCACAGGGACCCAGTACTTC. Residues: CASSFTGTQYF. V gene TRBV7-2 combines with J gene TRBJ2-5; perhaps TRBD1 as D (5 bases). Germline V gene lookup returns CDR1 SGHTA and CDR2 FQGNSA. There are 11 residues in the CDR3. Between the trimmed V and J ends, which lost 3 bases and 7 bases, there was a span of 6 bases.

Worth noting for this clonotype: Because the CDR3 is missing its conserved closing phenylalanine or tryptophan, this is likely a read error. The chain employs TRBV10-2 and TRBJ1-1; no firm D call. The CDR3 covers 13 residues. V lost 2 bases and J lost 0, with 4 bases in between. Germline assignment: CDR1 WSHSY and CDR2 SAAADI. Written as DNA, the CDR3 is TGCGCCAGCAGTGAGGCGATGAACACTGAAGCTTTCTTA. This sequence encodes CASSEAMNTEAFL.

J is TRBJ2-2 and V is TRBV7-9; TRBD2 agrees at 8 bases. The germline V gene has CDR1 SEHNR and CDR2 FQNEAQ (reference sequence). The CDR3 spans 16 residues. The V and J ends lost 10 bases and 3 bases, in that order; junction bases with no gene match: 13. CDR3 DNA sequence: TGTGCCATCCCCCAGTCAGCGGGAGATTACACCGGGGAGCTGTTTTTT. Its protein product is CAIPQSAGDYTGELFF.